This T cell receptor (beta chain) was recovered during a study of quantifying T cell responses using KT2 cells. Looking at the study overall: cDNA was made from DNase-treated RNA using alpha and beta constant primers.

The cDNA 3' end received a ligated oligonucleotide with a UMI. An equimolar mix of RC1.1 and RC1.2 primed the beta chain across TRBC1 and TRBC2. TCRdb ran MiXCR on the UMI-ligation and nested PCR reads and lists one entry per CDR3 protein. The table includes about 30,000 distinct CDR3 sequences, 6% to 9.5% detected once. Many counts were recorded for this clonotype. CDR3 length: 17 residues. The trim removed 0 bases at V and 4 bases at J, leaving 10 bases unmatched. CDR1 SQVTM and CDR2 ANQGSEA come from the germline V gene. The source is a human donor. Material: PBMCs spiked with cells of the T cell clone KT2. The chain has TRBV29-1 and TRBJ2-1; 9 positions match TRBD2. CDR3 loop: CSVEDRAGGTNYNEQFF. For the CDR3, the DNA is TGCAGCGTTGAAGATCGAGCGGGAGGTACCAATTACAATGAGCAGTTCTTC.